The sequence of this T cell receptor beta chain was determined in a study of human T cells and chemical hapten exposure. V dropped 6 bases and J dropped 4; count of bases not matched to a gene: 5. The germline gives CDR1 SNHLY, CDR2 FYNNEI. The length of the CDR3 is 14 residues. What the library attached to individual cDNA molecules were unique molecular identifiers. TCRdb re-derived calls from the reads in MiXCR, one entry per CDR3 protein. Among about 3,100 distinct CDR3 sequences, 49% were seen once, and the ten largest hold approximately 11%. Blood, whole and unfractionated, served as the source for total RNA extraction.

The sequence was obtained from a human donor who had alopecia or was a healthy volunteer (not recorded which). Some clones in this sample may be carry-over from other donors' samples. This table probably holds off-target reads from a library built for another chain. The V gene is TRBV2, the J gene TRBJ2-1, with 8 bases that match TRBD2. Sample: whole blood. The CDR3 DNA reads as TGTGCCAGCAGCAGAACTAGCGGATACAATGAGCAGTTCTTC. This gives the protein CASSRTSGYNEQFF.